This T cell receptor beta chain was obtained from a study of beta chain features in type 1 diabetes. Germline CDR1 reads SGHDT; CDR2 reads YYEEEE. V lost 4 bases and J lost 6, with 17 bases in between. This CDR3 has 14 residues. The whole isolated RNA underwent reverse transcription, so sequencing captured expressed TCRB transcripts. Assay used: immunoSEQ multiplex PCR; TCRdb lists only in-frame clones, some missing. The table shows about 140,000 clones, with over 9.5% occurring only once. This clone came up a few times. The sequencing sample was made of naive CD4+ T cells from blood. This TCR was recovered from a young man in good health. The chain recombines TRBV5-6 with TRBJ2-7; TRBD2 is a possible D gene (5 bases). The CDR3 coding sequence is TGTGCCAGCAGCAGCGGTCCCCTGGGCCTCGAGCAGTACTTC. This encodes CASSSGPLGLEQYF. The full variable domain, completed using reference TRBV5-6 and TRBJ2-7, is DAGVTQSPTHLIKTRGQQVTLRCSPKSGHDTVSWYQQALGQGPQFIFQYYEEEERQRGNFPDRFSGHQFPNYSSELNVNALLLGDSALYLCASSSGPLGLEQYFGPGTRLTVT.